What follows are 21 T cell receptor beta chains derived from one specimen sequenced in a study of radiation and T cells in renal cell carcinoma. Sample time point: baseline pretreatment blood. Specified treatment: 15 Gy SBRT to primary tumor, nephrectomy 4 weeks later. The method was immunoSEQ multiplex PCR; TCRdb's version includes in-frame clones alone and lacks a portion of them. The profile covers 120,000 to 150,000 clones, with less than 90% appearing a single time and around a quarter taken by the ten largest. Source: blood, taken from a patient whose treatment included radiotherapy and nephrectomy. Receptor source: a woman aged 45-60 years with renal cell carcinoma.

This clone was counted between two and nine times. The V gene is TRBV7-9, the J gene TRBJ2-2; D is perhaps TRBD1 (5 bases). There are 13 residues in the CDR3. Trimming shortened V by 3 bases and J by 10 bases, and 12 bases separated the two germline ends. The germline CDR1 and CDR2 sequences are SEHNR and FQNEAQ (reference sequence). CDR3 in amino acids: CASSFQTALELFF. The CDR3 DNA is TGTGCCAGCAGCTTCCAGACAGCTCTGGAGCTGTTTTTT.

The chain employs TRBV5-1 and TRBJ2-1; 9 bases are a match to TRBD2. Germline V lookup: CDR1 SGHRS, CDR2 YFSETQ. CDR3 size: 15 residues. V was pared by 6 bases and J by 10 bases, with 14 bases of the junction left unmatched. For the CDR3, the DNA is TGCGCCAGCAACATAGCGGGAGAGCCTCAGGGGGAGCAGTTCTTC. As protein: CASNIAGEPQGEQFF.

The chain links TRBV29-1 to TRBJ1-1; D gene unclear. This CDR3 contains 12 residues. Per germline, CDR1 SQVTM and CDR2 ANQGSEA. Trimming left V 6 bases short and J 1 base short, with 9 bases between. The DNA of the CDR3 is TGCAGCGTCGGTTCACGGAACACTGAAGCTTTCTTT. Protein sequence: CSVGSRNTEAFF.

The chain employs TRBV28 and TRBJ2-2; D is unclear. The CDR3 totals 13 residues. Trimming took 6 bases from V and 4 from J, leaving 9 bases between them. The germline CDR1 and CDR2 sequences are MDHEN and SYDVKM. CDR3 residues: CASSISLTGELFF. The CDR3 DNA follows: TGTGCCAGCAGCATATCGCTCACCGGGGAGCTGTTTTTT. The full variable domain, its missing parts supplied by reference TRBV28 and TRBJ2-2, is DVKVTQSSRYLVKRTGEKVFLECVQDMDHENMFWYRQDPGLGLRLIYFSYDVKMKEKGDIPEGYSVSREKKERFSLILESASTNQTSMYLCASSISLTGELFFGEGSRLTVL.

V is TRBV18 and J is TRBJ1-2, with TRBD1 as a possible D gene (5 bases). Germline assignment: CDR1 KGHSH and CDR2 LQKENI. This CDR3 has 14 residues. The V end lost 3 bases, the J end lost 1 base, and 9 bases lay between the germline ends. The CDR3 DNA sequence: TGTGCCAGCTCACCCAGGGAGTTTAACTATGGCTACACCTTC. Translating it yields CASSPREFNYGYTF.

The CDR3 here is CASLPAGGQGHTEAFF. In DNA, the CDR3 is TGTGCCAGCCTACCCGCGGGAGGACAGGGGCACACTGAAGCTTTCTTT. The chain uses TRBV25-1 and TRBJ1-1, with 9 nucleotides matching TRBD1. Per germline, CDR1 MGHDK and CDR2 SYGVNS. The CDR3 has 16 residues. Unmatched junction bases numbered 13, after V lost 8 bases and J lost 3 bases.

The V call is TRBV7-3, the J call TRBJ2-5; TRBD2 agrees at 7 bases. This CDR3 is built from 14 residues. The V gene's germline CDR1 is SGHTA and CDR2 FQGTGA. The V segment lost 5 bases and the J segment 5 bases; nucleotides outside the gene matches: 8. DNA of the CDR3: TGTGCCAGCAGCCGCAGCGGGGAGGGGGAGACCCAGTACTTC. As protein: CASSRSGEGETQYF.

This chain uses TRBV10-1 with TRBJ2-7; D is perhaps TRBD1 (6 bases). The length of the CDR3 is 15 residues. The germline V and J ends were trimmed by 4 bases and 1 base, with 14 bases remaining between them. Per germline, CDR1 WNHNN and CDR2 SYGVQD (reference sequence). CDR3 nucleotides: TGCGCCAGCAGTGCAGGGGAAGAGTTATCCTACGAGCAGTACTTC. Translating it yields CASSAGEELSYEQYF.

Only one count was recorded for this clone. The chain uses TRBV9 and TRBJ2-7; 8 nucleotides agree with TRBD1. The germline V gene encodes CDR1 SGDLS and CDR2 YYNGEE. The CDR3 loop spans 14 amino acids. J was trimmed by 7 bases and V by 0 bases; bases with no gene match: 6. The CDR3 DNA reads TGTGCCAGCAGCGTAGGGGCAGGGGGCAGGGAGCAGTACTTC. Translating gives CASSVGAGGREQYF.

V usage is TRBV18 and J usage is TRBJ2-7, with 9 bases that match TRBD2. After removal of 3 bases from V and 3 bases from J, the junction contained 6 bases not matched to a gene. Germline assignment: CDR1 KGHSH and CDR2 LQKENI. CDR3 length: 15 amino acids. DNA for the CDR3: TGTGCCAGCTCACCGAATAGCGGGAGTGGCTACGAGCAGTACTTC. Amino acids: CASSPNSGSGYEQYF.

V usage is TRBV10-3 and J usage is TRBJ1-1, with 8 bases aligning to TRBD1. After removal of 0 bases from V and 8 bases from J, the junction contained 8 bases not matched to a gene. Germline values: CDR1 ENHRY, CDR2 SYGVKD. This CDR3 has 15 amino acids. CDR3 residues: CAISESPGQVGEAFF. CDR3 sequence (DNA): TGTGCCATCAGTGAGTCTCCGGGACAGGTGGGAGAAGCTTTCTTT.

This clone was found a few times. The chain joins TRBV9 to TRBJ1-1; D might be TRBD1 (5 bases). The CDR3 consists of 14 residues. Germline V gene lookup returns CDR1 SGDLS and CDR2 YYNGEE. Between the trimmed V and J ends, which lost 3 bases and 0 bases, there was a span of 9 bases. In nucleotides, the CDR3 is TGTGCCAGCAGCGCCGACAGTTTGAACACTGAAGCTTTCTTT. This gives the protein CASSADSLNTEAFF.

This clone appeared once. CDR3 residues: CASSQGTGGTFNQPQHF. The CDR3 nucleotides are TGCGCCAGCAGCCAGGGTACAGGGGGCACCTTTAATCAGCCCCAGCATTTT. The chain uses TRBV4-1 and TRBJ1-5, with 9 nucleotides matching TRBD1. This CDR3 spans 17 amino acids. The germline V gene encodes CDR1 MGHRA and CDR2 YSYEKL. The V gene end was trimmed by 3 bases and the J gene end by 4 bases; junction bases not matched to a gene: 10.

The gene calls are TRBV5-6 and TRBJ2-2; D might be TRBD1 or TRBD2, each matching 5 bases. The CDR3 runs 15 residues. The V and J ends lost 2 bases and 3 bases respectively, with 11 bases between them. Germline lookup yields CDR1 SGHDT and CDR2 YYEEEE. The CDR3 here is CASSLRDGYTGELFF. In DNA form, the CDR3 reads TGTGCCAGCAGCTTACGGGACGGCTACACCGGGGAGCTGTTTTTT.

This chain joins TRBV5-8 and TRBJ1-2, with D unresolved. Trimming stripped 3 bases from V and 5 bases from J, with 14 bases between. The CDR3 extends over 14 amino acids. Germline CDR1 is SGHTS and CDR2 is YDEGEE. Here the CDR3 DNA reads TGTGCCAGCAGCTCTCCCGGAGGCATTTATGGCTACACCTTC. This codes for CASSSPGGIYGYTF.

This clone was recorded only once. This chain links TRBV7-2 with TRBJ2-7; D might be TRBD1 or TRBD2, each matching 5 bases. CDR1 is SGHTA, CDR2 FQGNSA, per germline. The CDR3 is made up of 14 amino acids. V was trimmed by 2 bases and J by 5 bases, leaving 13 bases between them. CDR3 loop: CASSLIPGTHEQYF. Written as DNA, the CDR3 is TGTGCCAGCAGCTTAATTCCAGGGACCCACGAGCAGTACTTC.

The chain couples TRBV18 to TRBJ2-7, with D perhaps TRBD2 (6 bases). The V end lost 6 bases, the J end lost 0 bases, and 9 bases lay between the germline ends. The CDR3 runs 13 residues. Per the germline V gene, CDR1 is KGHSH and CDR2 is LQKENI. The CDR3 coding sequence is TGTGCCAGCTCGTTGGACTACTCCTACGAGCAGTACTTC. Amino acids: CASSLDYSYEQYF.

V and J are TRBV25-1 and TRBJ2-5; no firm D call. The length of the CDR3 is 12 residues. Trimming took 8 bases from V and 0 from J, leaving 7 bases between them. Germline loops: CDR1 MGHDK, CDR2 SYGVNS. CDR3 loop: CASAIDQETQYF. The CDR3 DNA reads as TGTGCCAGCGCGATTGACCAAGAGACCCAGTACTTC.

The chain joins TRBV4-3 to TRBJ2-1, with no clear D. Germline V lookup: CDR1 LGHNA, CDR2 YSLEER. CDR3 length: 14 amino acids. With 4 bases removed from V and 6 bases from J, the gap between germline ends came to 13 bases. The CDR3 here is CASSLRPHGNEQFF. Written as DNA, the CDR3 is TGCGCCAGCAGCCTCCGCCCTCATGGCAATGAGCAGTTCTTC.

The chain recombines TRBV30 with TRBJ2-5; 13 nucleotides match TRBD2. This CDR3 comprises 17 residues. Germline V gene sequence: CDR1 GTSNPN, CDR2 SVGIG (reference sequence). The V segment lost 2 bases and the J segment 4 bases; nucleotides outside the gene matches: 10. The CDR3 is CAWSPGLAGHGGETQYF. As DNA, the CDR3 is TGTGCCTGGAGTCCGGGACTAGCGGGACACGGGGGAGAGACCCAGTACTTC.

DNA of the CDR3: TGCGCCAGCAGCCGGACAGGGGACGTTTTTTCCTACGAGCAGTACTTC. Its protein product is CASSRTGDVFSYEQYF. V usage is TRBV5-1 and J usage is TRBJ2-7, with 9 bases fitting TRBD1. Germline CDR1 is SGHRS and CDR2 is YFSETQ. This CDR3 has 16 amino acids. V gave up 4 bases and J gave up 1 base; unmatched junction bases: 9.